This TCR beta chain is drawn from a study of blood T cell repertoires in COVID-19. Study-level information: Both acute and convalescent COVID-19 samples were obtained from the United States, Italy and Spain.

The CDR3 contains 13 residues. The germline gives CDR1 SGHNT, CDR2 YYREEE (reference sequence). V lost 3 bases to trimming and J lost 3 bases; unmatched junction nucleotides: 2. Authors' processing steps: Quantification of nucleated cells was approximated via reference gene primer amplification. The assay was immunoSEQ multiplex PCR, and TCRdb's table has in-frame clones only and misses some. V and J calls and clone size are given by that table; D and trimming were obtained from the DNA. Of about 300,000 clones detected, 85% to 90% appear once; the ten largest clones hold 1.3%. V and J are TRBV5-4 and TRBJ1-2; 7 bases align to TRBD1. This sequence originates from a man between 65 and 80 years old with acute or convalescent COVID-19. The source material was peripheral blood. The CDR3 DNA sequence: TGTGCCAGCAGCTCTGGGACAGACTATGGCTACACCTTC. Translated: CASSSGTDYGYTF. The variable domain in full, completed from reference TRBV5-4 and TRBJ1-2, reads ETGVTQSPTHLIKTRGQQVTLRCSSQSGHNTVSWYQQALGQGPQFIFQYYREEENGRGNFPPRFSGLQFPNYSSELNVNALELDDSALYLCASSSGTDYGYTFGSGTRLTVV.